This TCR beta chain was retrieved from a study of early T cells in non-severe SARS-CoV-2 infection. Study at large: The authors sequenced bulk RNA from unsorted whole blood, leaving chains unpaired. Study results and caveats: Matching against VDJdb likely underestimated virus-specific expansions, favoring anti-spike CD8.

Researchers tagged individual cDNA molecules with unique molecular identifiers. In TCRdb, the 5' RACE reads were re-called with MiXCR into one record per CDR3 protein. Altogether approximately 90,000 distinct CDR3 sequences are present, roughly 15% being singletons, with the ten largest covering about 4.7%. This CDR3 is built from 12 residues. Germline loops: CDR1 SGHTA, CDR2 FQGNSA. A remark on this clonotype: Its antigen is currently unknown. The junction differs from germline at one of its ends, possibly a read error.

This clonotype originated in an adult who was a healthcare worker with PCR-confirmed SARS-CoV-2 infection or an uninfected control (not recorded which). The sequencing used whole blood, collected at baseline. The chain recombines TRBV7-2 with TRBJ1-1; 7 positions match TRBD1. CDR3 region: CASSASDRDAHF. CDR3 bases: TGTGCCAGCAGCGCGAGCGACAGGGATGCCCACTTT.